The 15 T cell receptor beta chains below all came from one sample that was sequenced in a study of neurological immune-mediated disorders. TCRdb analysed the 5' RACE reads with MiXCR anew, one entry per CDR3 protein. The table includes about 66,000 distinct CDR3 sequences, around 3.9% detected once. The sequencing input was PBMCs. The receptors here all came from a man aged 25 to 45 with multiple sclerosis.

This clonotype was observed at least ten times. V gene TRBV4-1 combines with J gene TRBJ2-5; D unclear. The CDR3 totals 13 residues. Trimming took off 0 bases at V and 2 bases at J, with 4 bases between the two ends. Germline lookup yields CDR1 MGHRA and CDR2 YSYEKL. As DNA, the CDR3 is TGCGCCAGCAGCCAAGAAAATCAAGAGACCCAGTACTTC. This gives the protein CASSQENQETQYF.

This clonotype appeared many times. J is TRBJ2-7 and V is TRBV12-3 or TRBV12-4; maybe TRBD1 (6 bases). The CDR3 length is 13 residues. V lost 4 bases to trimming and J lost 5 bases, with 12 bases between them. Here the CDR3 reads CASSSWDMDEQYF. The DNA for the CDR3 is TGTGCCAGCAGTTCCTGGGACATGGACGAGCAGTACTTC.

This clonotype was seen many times. A much bigger clone sits one base away, suggesting this may be a read error. CDR3 sequence: CASSPGQSYGYTF. CDR3 nucleotides: TGTGCCAGCAGCCCCGGACAGAGCTATGGCTACACCTTC. The gene calls are TRBV7-2 and TRBJ1-2, with D maybe TRBD1 (6 bases). The germline V gene has CDR1 SGHTA and CDR2 FQGNSA. V lost 5 bases, J lost 4 bases, and 11 bases lay in between. The CDR3 loop spans 13 amino acids.

This clonotype showed up many times. The chain uses TRBV6-6 and TRBJ1-2, with TRBD1 identical over 9 bases. V lost 5 bases and J lost 2; bases outside the gene matches: 3. This CDR3 region has 14 residues. Germline-derived CDR1 and CDR2 are MNHNY and SVGAGI (reference sequence). For the CDR3, the DNA is TGTGCCAGCAGTCGGACAGGGGAAAACTATGGCTACACCTTC. This encodes CASSRTGENYGYTF.

This clonotype has at least ten counts. The chain couples TRBV29-1 to TRBJ2-1; D call uncertain. The germline V gene has CDR1 SQVTM and CDR2 ANQGSEA. V lost 8 bases to trimming and J lost 10 bases, with 12 bases between them. CDR3 length: 10 residues. CDR3 protein: CSSRTEEQFF. The CDR3 nucleotides are TGCAGCTCCCGAACGGAGGAGCAGTTCTTC.

This clonotype occurred many times. The chain joins TRBV12-3 or TRBV12-4 to TRBJ1-4; tentatively, D is TRBD1 (6 bases). The V gene lost 5 bases and the J gene lost 4 bases, with 17 bases spanning the gap. This CDR3 has 16 residues. CDR3 DNA: TGTGCCAGCAGTCAAAGGGGGTCAGGGTTTAATGAAAAACTGTTTTTT. Residues: CASSQRGSGFNEKLFF.

This clonotype was seen at least ten times. This rearrangement joins TRBV7-8 to TRBJ2-2, with TRBD2 identical over 9 bases. With V trimmed by 4 bases and J by 6 bases, 6 bases remained unmatched. CDR3 length: 15 amino acids. Germline V CDR1 and CDR2: SGHVS, FQNEAQ. The DNA of the CDR3 is TGTGCCAGCAGCTCGGCGGGGGGGGTATCCGGGGAGCTGTTTTTT. It specifies CASSSAGGVSGELFF.

This clonotype has just a few counts. This rearrangement joins TRBV12-3 or TRBV12-4 to TRBJ1-1, with D uncertain. V was clipped by 2 bases and J by 6 bases, with 10 bases between them. This CDR3 spans 13 amino acids. The CDR3 here is CASSLSTGSEAFF. DNA of the CDR3: TGTGCCAGCAGTTTAAGCACTGGGTCTGAAGCTTTCTTT.

The chain carries TRBV5-1 and TRBJ2-6, with D hard to call. Per the germline V gene, CDR1 is SGHRS and CDR2 is YFSETQ. The CDR3 has 15 amino acids. Between the trimmed V and J ends, which lost 2 bases and 0 bases, there was a span of 6 bases. CDR3 loop: CASSLGNSGANVLTF. The CDR3 DNA sequence: TGCGCCAGCAGCTTAGGGAACTCTGGGGCCAACGTCCTGACTTTC. The variable domain in full, completed from reference TRBV5-1 and TRBJ2-6, reads KAGVTQTPRYLIKTRGQQVTLSCSPISGHRSVSWYQQTPGQGLQFLFEYFSETQRNKGNFPGRFSGRQFSNSRSEMNVSTLELGDSALYLCASSLGNSGANVLTFGAGSRLTVL.

There are many counts of this clonotype. The chain is built from TRBV20-1 and TRBJ1-1; D is possibly TRBD1 (5 bases). The V and J ends lost 6 bases and 6 bases respectively, with 11 bases between them. The CDR3 is made up of 11 amino acids. Germline-derived CDR1 and CDR2 are DFQATT and SNEGSKA (reference sequence). CDR3 loop: CSATRVPEAFF. The CDR3 nucleotides read TGCAGTGCGACCAGGGTGCCTGAAGCTTTCTTT.

This clonotype was found many times. The chain has TRBV5-1 and TRBJ2-2; D is perhaps TRBD1 (5 bases). Per germline, CDR1 SGHRS and CDR2 YFSETQ. This CDR3 has 15 amino acids. The V end lost 5 bases, the J end lost 0 bases, and 11 bases lay between the germline ends. CDR3 DNA sequence: TGCGCCAGCAGACCTACAGGATCGAACACCGGGGAGCTGTTTTTT. Its protein is CASRPTGSNTGELFF.

This clonotype was detected many times. The chain joins TRBV9 to TRBJ1-2; possibly TRBD1 for D (6 bases). CDR1 SGDLS and CDR2 YYNGEE come from the germline V gene. The CDR3 runs to 12 residues. V lost 5 bases and J lost 4, with 9 bases in between. The CDR3 DNA is TGTGCCAGCAGGGGACAAGTCTATGGCTACACCTTC. Its translation: CASRGQVYGYTF.

This clonotype was seen ten or more times. This sequence joins TRBV12-3 or TRBV12-4 and TRBJ2-3; 7 bases fit TRBD1. V shed 2 bases, J shed 5 bases, and the junction held 10 bases outside the gene matches. The CDR3 runs to 16 residues. The CDR3 sequence: CASSLRPGGTKDTQYF. In DNA form, the CDR3 reads TGTGCCAGCAGTTTAAGGCCAGGGGGTACCAAAGATACGCAGTATTTT.

This clonotype was seen at least ten times. J is TRBJ1-5 and V is TRBV29-1; D might be TRBD1 (6 bases). Germline values: CDR1 SQVTM, CDR2 ANQGSEA. V shed 6 bases and J shed 1 base, with 13 bases lying between them. The CDR3 loop spans 14 amino acids. The CDR3 reads CSVLTGASNQPQHF. CDR3 nucleotide sequence: TGCAGCGTCCTGACAGGCGCCAGCAATCAGCCCCAGCATTTT.

There are many counts of this clonotype. The rearrangement joins TRBV20-1 to TRBJ2-3; D is unclear. There are 13 residues in the CDR3. V lost 6 bases and J 3 bases, leaving 13 bases between the germline ends. Germline V gives CDR1 DFQATT, CDR2 SNEGSKA (reference sequence). CDR3 loop: CSAAGTSTDTQYF. Written as DNA, the CDR3 is TGCAGTGCCGCAGGCACCTCAACAGATACGCAGTATTTT.